The clone carrying this T cell receptor (beta chain) was seen more than once but under ten times. Its antigen is as yet unknown. The donor group consisted entirely of healthy Caucasians. The data were obtained in a study of identical twins. A single record per CDR3 protein comes from TCRdb applying MiXCR to the 5' RACE reads. The sample holds roughly 750,000 distinct CDR3 sequences, 21% seen once. General study findings and limits: Cross-sectional statistical analysis was relied on for the conclusions, without the same donors being followed.

Germline CDR1 is SGDLS and CDR2 is YYNGEE. Trimming cost V 0 bases and J 0 bases; bases outside gene matches: 6. The CDR3 runs to 17 residues. These data are also associated with another study on T cells expressing NK-cell markers. That study reports: According to the study, TCR beta repertoires originated from sorted CD3+CD56+NKG2C+, CD3+CD56+NKG2C- and CD3+CD56-NKG2C+ T cells.

The sequenced sample consisted of PBMCs. This receptor was identified in a woman younger than 35 in good health. The chain couples TRBV9 to TRBJ2-1, with 7 bases aligning to TRBD2. CDR3 DNA: TGTGCCAGCAGCGTAGACCGAGGGACTATCTCCTACAATGAGCAGTTCTTC. Its translation: CASSVDRGTISYNEQFF.